These T cell receptor beta chains were read from a single sample in a study of cytomegalovirus exposure and HLA in healthy donors. Clones were sequenced by immunoSEQ multiplex PCR, and TCRdb holds only the in-frame ones, with some missing. The sample holds over 150,000 clones, more than 60% seen once. The sequencing sample was made of PBMCs. The source of these receptors is a woman in her thirties or forties in good health and CMV-seronegative. Both conserved end residues are part of each CDR3.

>TRBJ2-1|TRBV5-4
CANSLTGDSEQFF
>TRBJ1-2|TRBV19
CASSIVLGGDGYTF
>TRBJ1-5|TRBV6-1
CASSIGQGTQPQHF
>TRBJ1-2|TRBV9
CASSVGAGPNYGYTF
>TRBJ2-2|TRBV28
CASESMRGFMNTGELFF
>TRBJ2-7|TRBV6-5
CASTPGTGRFGEQYF
>TRBJ1-2|TRBV5-4
CASSLDRGDYYGYTF
>TRBJ2-3|TRBV5-1
CASSLAPGFTDTQYF
>TRBJ2-3|TRBV5-1
CASSLGQHTDTQYF
>TRBJ2-5|TRBV5-4
CASSLGVIAGVETQYF
>TRBJ1-2|TRBV7-2
CASSRRTGDGYTF